The 28 T cell receptor beta chains below were found in one sample sequenced in a study of blood T cell repertoires in COVID-19. Sequencing was performed with immunoSEQ multiplex PCR; in TCRdb, only in-frame clones are kept and a portion is missing. The profile covers some 240,000 clones, with under 90% appearing a single time and around 6.5% taken by the ten largest. The material sequenced was peripheral blood. These receptors all stem from a man between 60 and 75 years old who had recovered from COVID-19.

This clone was seen just once. The genes are TRBV27 and TRBJ1-2, with TRBD1 as a possible D gene (5 bases). Trimming removed 4 bases from V and 4 bases from J, with 13 bases in between. The CDR3 has 14 amino acids. The germline V gene has CDR1 MNHEY and CDR2 SMNVEV (reference sequence). The CDR3 is CASSSTARPYGYTF. The CDR3 nucleotides are TGTGCCAGCAGTTCGACAGCCAGGCCCTATGGCTACACCTTC.

This chain joins TRBV7-6 and TRBJ2-5; 7 bases line up with TRBD2. The V and J ends lost 2 bases and 5 bases, in that order; junction bases with no gene match: 5. The length of the CDR3 is 14 residues. Germline assignment: CDR1 SGHVS and CDR2 FNYEAQ. CDR3 bases: TGTGCCAGCAGCTTATTTCACGGGGGGGAGACCCAGTACTTC. Amino acid sequence: CASSLFHGGETQYF. The whole variable domain, filled in from reference TRBV7-6 and TRBJ2-5, reads GAGVSQSPRYKVTKRGQDVALRCDPISGHVSLYWYRQALGQGPEFLTYFNYEAQQDKSGLPNDRFSAERPEGSISTLTIQRTEQRDSAMYRCASSLFHGGETQYFGPGTRLLVL.

The chain joins TRBV5-1 to TRBJ1-4; 9 nucleotides match TRBD1. Trimming removed 4 bases from V and 7 bases from J; junction bases left unmatched: 8. CDR3 size: 15 residues. The germline V gene has CDR1 SGHRS and CDR2 YFSETQ. CDR3 region: CASSLPGQGGEKLFF. The CDR3 DNA reads TGCGCCAGCAGCCTGCCGGGACAGGGAGGTGAAAAACTGTTTTTT.

The gene calls are TRBV5-6 and TRBJ1-3; the D gene is possibly TRBD1 (5 bases). The germline CDR1 and CDR2 sequences are SGHDT and YYEEEE. This CDR3 spans 14 amino acids. The V end was cut by 4 bases, the J end by 2 bases, with 10 bases between. The CDR3 region has the DNA TGTGCCAGCAGCAATCAGGGTGCTGGAAACACCATATATTTT. It specifies CASSNQGAGNTIYF.

This clone was seen just once. The genes are TRBV5-4 and TRBJ2-1; 8 bases are shared with TRBD1. Germline CDR1 and CDR2: SGHNT and YYREEE (reference sequence). The CDR3 extends over 17 amino acids. The V and J ends lost 4 bases and 4 bases, in that order; junction bases with no gene match: 13. This CDR3 is CASSPAAGGLVYNEQFF. CDR3 nucleotide sequence: TGTGCCAGCAGCCCGGCGGCAGGGGGCCTAGTATACAATGAGCAGTTCTTC.

V gene TRBV5-1 combines with J gene TRBJ2-3; tentative D call: TRBD2 (7 bases). V was clipped by 4 bases and J by 6 bases, with 21 bases between them. The CDR3 sequence is 16 residues long. Germline CDR1 reads SGHRS; CDR2 reads YFSETQ. The CDR3 nucleotides read TGCGCCAGCAGCCAGCGGGGCAGGGGTTCAGTCGATACGCAGTATTTT. Its translation is CASSQRGRGSVDTQYF.

The genes are TRBV29-1 and TRBJ2-2; perhaps TRBD2 as D (6 bases). Trimming took 8 bases from V and 1 from J, leaving 14 bases between them. Germline lookup yields CDR1 SQVTM and CDR2 ANQGSEA. This CDR3 has 14 amino acids. The CDR3 DNA sequence: TGCAGCACTCGCGGGACCAAGAACACCGGGGAGCTGTTTTTT. Its translation: CSTRGTKNTGELFF.

This rearrangement joins TRBV6-5 to TRBJ2-5; D uncertain. The CDR3 loop spans 12 amino acids. Trimming shortened V by 8 bases and J by 1 base, and 8 bases separated the two germline ends. Germline CDR1 and CDR2: MNHEY and SVGAGI. The CDR3 sequence: CASPNTQETQYF. The CDR3 nucleotides are TGTGCCAGCCCGAACACCCAAGAGACCCAGTACTTC.

This chain connects TRBV19 to TRBJ1-1; D is unclear. The V gene's germline CDR1 is LNHDA and CDR2 SQIVND (reference sequence). The CDR3 runs to 16 residues. V dropped 10 bases and J dropped 5 bases, with 26 bases sitting between them. The CDR3 is CATRSKVRRQDTEAFF. The CDR3 region has the DNA TGTGCCACCCGATCGAAGGTCAGGCGCCAGGATACTGAAGCTTTCTTT.

This clone occurred many times. The chain links TRBV9 to TRBJ2-5; D not resolved. The CDR3 spans 13 residues. Trimming pared 4 bases from V and 2 bases from J, leaving 9 bases between. CDR1 is SGDLS, CDR2 YYNGEE, per germline. In nucleotides, the CDR3 is TGTGCCAGCAGCCTCGCCAGACAAGAGACCCAGTACTTC. As protein: CASSLARQETQYF.

The rearrangement uses TRBV5-1 and TRBJ2-5; the match to TRBD2 covers 10 bases. CDR3 size: 15 residues. Germline CDR1 SGHRS, CDR2 YFSETQ. J was trimmed by 2 bases and V by 0 bases; bases with no gene match: 1. This chain's CDR3 is CASSLEAGGQETQYF. The CDR3 DNA reads TGCGCCAGCAGCTTGGAAGCGGGGGGGCAAGAGACCCAGTACTTC.

V is TRBV28 and J is TRBJ2-7; 9 nucleotides agree with TRBD1. The germline CDR1 and CDR2 sequences are MDHEN and SYDVKM. Losses at the gene ends were 2 bases for V and 0 bases for J; bases not matched to a gene: 5. The CDR3 covers 16 residues. CDR3 sequence reads: CASSLAGTGSSYEQYF. The CDR3 nucleotides are TGTGCCAGCAGTTTAGCCGGGACAGGGAGCTCCTACGAGCAGTACTTC.

V and J are TRBV18 and TRBJ2-1; 11 bases match TRBD2. The CDR3 has 16 residues. V shed 6 bases and J 7 bases; nucleotides not matched to a gene: 11. Germline values: CDR1 KGHSH, CDR2 LQKENI. DNA of the CDR3: TGTGCCAGCTCCCTGGGGACTAGCGGAAACGGAAATGAGCAGTTCTTC. The encoded protein is CASSLGTSGNGNEQFF. The entire variable domain, with the rest obtained from reference TRBV18 and TRBJ2-1, is as follows: NAGVMQNPRHLVRRRGQEARLRCSPMKGHSHVYWYRQLPEEGLKFMVYLQKENIIDESGMPKERFSAEFPKEGPSILRIQQVVRGDSAAYFCASSLGTSGNGNEQFFGPGTRLTVL.

J is TRBJ2-2 and V is TRBV4-2, with 7 positions matching TRBD1. Trimming took 1 base from V and 5 from J; bases not matched to a gene: 1. This CDR3 comprises 14 residues. Germline CDR1 LGHNA, CDR2 YNFKEQ. The CDR3 sequence is CASSQGQGTGELFF. The CDR3 DNA follows: TGTGCCAGCAGCCAAGGACAGGGAACCGGGGAGCTGTTTTTT.

The rearrangement uses TRBV7-2 and TRBJ1-2; 10 bases map to TRBD1. The trim removed 5 bases at V and 0 bases at J, leaving 9 bases unmatched. CDR1 is SGHTA, CDR2 FQGNSA, per germline. The CDR3 is made up of 17 amino acids. CDR3 DNA: TGTGCCAGCAGCCCCGAGGGACAGGGGCCCGCTAACTATGGCTACACCTTC. Its protein product is CASSPEGQGPANYGYTF.

This clone has just a few counts. J is TRBJ2-4 and V is TRBV14, with 9 bases identical to TRBD1. Germline V CDR1 and CDR2: SGHDN, FVKESK. After removal of 4 bases from V and 10 bases from J, the junction contained 8 bases not matched to a gene. CDR3 length: 14 amino acids. The CDR3 sequence is CASSLPGQGGIQYF. As DNA, the CDR3 is TGTGCCAGCAGCCTTCCGGGACAGGGCGGGATTCAGTACTTC. Using reference TRBV14 and TRBJ2-4 for the parts outside the CDR3, the full variable domain is EAGVTQFPSHSVIEKGQTVTLRCDPISGHDNLYWYRRVMGKEIKFLLHFVKESKQDESGMPNNRFLAERTGGTYSTLKVQPAELEDSGVYFCASSLPGQGGIQYFGAGTRLSVL.

The chain has TRBV10-2 and TRBJ2-4; 7 nucleotides line up with TRBD2. This CDR3 is 14 amino acids long. The germline V gene has CDR1 WSHSY and CDR2 SAAADI. Germline trimming cut 8 bases from V and 7 bases from J; bases unmatched to any gene: 11. CDR3 residues: CASLGRGFRNIQYF. CDR3 bases: TGCGCCAGCTTGGGGCGGGGGTTTAGGAACATTCAGTACTTC.

This clone was observed once. The rearrangement uses TRBV3-1 (or the pseudogene TRBV3-2) and TRBJ1-1; tentative D call: TRBD1 (6 bases). V shed 5 bases and J shed 1 base, with 14 bases lying between them. The germline V gene has CDR1 LGHDT and CDR2 YNNKEL (reference sequence). CDR3 length equals 15 residues. CDR3 sequence: CASSLTGFANTEAFF. The CDR3 coding sequence is TGTGCCAGCAGCTTGACAGGTTTTGCGAACACTGAAGCTTTCTTT.

The gene calls are TRBV7-2 and TRBJ2-7; the match to TRBD1 covers 11 bases. The CDR3 contains 14 residues. V gave up 4 bases and J gave up 3 bases; unmatched junction bases: 2. Germline-derived CDR1 and CDR2 are SGHTA and FQGNSA. CDR3 region: CASSSDRGLYEQYF. CDR3 nucleotide sequence: TGTGCCAGCAGCTCGGACAGGGGGCTCTACGAGCAGTACTTC.

The V gene is TRBV7-3, the J gene TRBJ2-1; 7 positions match TRBD2. Per germline, CDR1 SGHTA and CDR2 FQGTGA. CDR3 length: 14 amino acids. V gave up 2 bases and J gave up 5 bases; unmatched junction bases: 3. The CDR3 coding sequence is TGTGCCAGCAGCTTAGGGCTAGCGGACAATGAGCAGTTCTTC. It is translated as CASSLGLADNEQFF.

There are a few counts of this clone. The rearrangement joins TRBV18 to TRBJ2-5, with TRBD1 matching 8 bases. V lost 6 bases and J lost 7; bases outside the gene matches: 10. The CDR3 has 14 amino acids. In germline, CDR1 is KGHSH, CDR2 LQKENI. The CDR3 loop reads CASSLPGQVGTQYF. CDR3 bases: TGTGCCAGCTCCCTCCCGGGACAGGTGGGGACCCAGTACTTC.

The gene calls are TRBV3-1 (or the pseudogene TRBV3-2) and TRBJ1-1; possibly TRBD1 for D (5 bases). This CDR3 has 12 residues. V dropped 1 base and J dropped 7 bases, with 7 bases sitting between them. Germline V CDR1 and CDR2: LGHDT, YNNKEL (reference sequence). The CDR3 DNA reads TGTGCCAGCAGCCAAGCAGGGAATGAAGCTTTCTTT. It specifies CASSQAGNEAFF.

This rearrangement joins TRBV3-1 (or the pseudogene TRBV3-2) to TRBJ2-7; 9 bases align to TRBD1. Germline trimming cut 2 bases from V and 2 bases from J; bases unmatched to any gene: 4. The CDR3 is 15 residues long. Germline V gives CDR1 LGHDT, CDR2 YNNKEL (reference sequence). The CDR3 DNA reads TGTGCCAGCAGCCAACGACAGGGGGGCGCCTACGAGCAGTACTTC. Protein: CASSQRQGGAYEQYF.

V is TRBV5-5 and J is TRBJ1-3; TRBD1 matches 9 bases. The J segment lost 0 bases and the V segment lost 5 bases, leaving 6 bases of the junction unmatched. There are 16 residues in the CDR3. Germline loops: CDR1 SGHKS, CDR2 YYEKEE (reference sequence). The CDR3 loop is CASRPSDRGSGNTIYF. The CDR3 DNA is TGTGCCAGCAGGCCTTCGGACAGGGGCTCTGGAAACACCATATATTTT.

The chain has TRBV6-5 and TRBJ1-4; 7 bases align to TRBD1. Per the germline V gene, CDR1 is MNHEY and CDR2 is SVGAGI. This CDR3 contains 16 residues. Losses at the gene ends were 2 bases for V and 8 bases for J; bases not matched to a gene: 11. In nucleotides, the CDR3 is TGTGCCAGCAGTTACGTTGCCAGGGGGATAGGAGAAAAACTGTTTTTT. As protein: CASSYVARGIGEKLFF.

V is TRBV20-1 and J is TRBJ2-5; 11 bases agree with TRBD2. CDR1 and CDR2 (germline): DFQATT, SNEGSKA (reference sequence). The V gene end was trimmed by 3 bases and the J gene end by 4 bases; junction bases not matched to a gene: 4. This CDR3 contains 14 residues. In DNA, the CDR3 is TGCAGTGCTAGTAGCGGGGGGGCGGGAGAGACCCAGTACTTC. It codes for CSASSGGAGETQYF.

The genes are TRBV2 and TRBJ1-1; 7 positions agree with TRBD1. CDR1 is SNHLY, CDR2 FYNNEI, per germline. The CDR3 totals 13 residues. Unmatched junction bases numbered 1, after V lost 6 bases and J lost 0 bases. CDR3 sequence (DNA): TGTGCCAGCAGGGACAGGATGAACACTGAAGCTTTCTTT. Its protein is CASRDRMNTEAFF.

The chain combines TRBV30 with TRBJ2-3; D call uncertain. V was clipped by 8 bases and J by 6 bases, with 15 bases between them. This CDR3 has 12 amino acids. The germline CDR1 and CDR2 sequences are GTSNPN and SVGIG (reference sequence). The CDR3 sequence: CAGEQQFDTQYF. In DNA, the CDR3 is TGTGCCGGCGAACAACAGTTTGATACGCAGTATTTT.